This T cell receptor (beta chain) is drawn from a study of T cells in Graves' hyperthyroidism and ophthalmopathy. PBMCs were sourced from approximately 9.3 ml fresh peripheral blood. This clonotype was recorded at least ten times. CDR1 is SEHNR and CDR2 is FQNEAQ in the germline V gene (reference sequence). This CDR3 region has 14 residues. V lost 5 bases and J 0 bases, leaving 11 bases between the germline ends. TCR beta CDR3 region amplification was performed from RNA transcripts. First-round RT-PCR targeting the TCR CDR3 was performed with the HTBI primer set. TCRdb called the multiplex PCR reads again in MiXCR, with one record for every CDR3 protein. The sample has about 300,000 distinct CDR3 sequences, approximately 12% seen once.

The sample consisted of blood. The rearrangement uses TRBV7-9 and TRBJ2-7; D might be TRBD2 (6 bases). The receptor's source is a woman in her thirties with Graves' hyperthyroidism that later progressed to Graves' ophthalmopathy. The CDR3 DNA reads as TGTGCCAGCAGCCGTAGCGGCAGCTCCTACGAGCAGTACTTC. This codes for CASSRSGSSYEQYF.